Here is one TCR beta chain with its context. Each participant's cohort was designated according to participant-reported clinical history. The data belong to a study of blood T cell repertoires in COVID-19. The CDR3 is 17 amino acids. J was trimmed by 2 bases and V by 3 bases; bases with no gene match: 5. Germline V gene data show CDR1 as SGHAT and CDR2 as FQNNGV. In the original processing: Scientists estimated how many nucleated cells there were by amplifying reference gene primers. Method: immunoSEQ multiplex PCR; TCRdb's copy keeps in-frame clones and lacks some. The V and J calls and clone size come from that table; D and trimming were worked out from the DNA. Of 180,000 or so clones in the sample, 70% to 80% were seen once.

The sequenced sample consisted of PBMCs or T cells enriched from blood (not recorded which). This sequence was found in a man in his sixties who had been exposed to COVID-19. This rearrangement joins TRBV11-2 to TRBJ2-3; 13 nucleotides match TRBD2. The CDR3 DNA reads as TGTGCCAGCAGCTTGGAGACTAGCGGGAGGTTCACAGATACGCAGTATTTT. Protein product: CASSLETSGRFTDTQYF. Full variable domain (missing parts from reference TRBV11-2 and TRBJ2-3): EAGVAQSPRYKIIEKRQSVAFWCNPISGHATLYWYQQILGQGPKLLIQFQNNGVVDDSQLPKDRFSAERLKGVDSTLKIQPAKLEDSAVYLCASSLETSGRFTDTQYFGPGTRLTVL.